The entry below gives a single T cell receptor beta chain sequence along with its context. The PCR made use of 60 Vbeta and 13 Jbeta primers. Method: immunoSEQ multiplex PCR; TCRdb's copy keeps in-frame clones and lacks some. The repertoire holds more than 150,000 clones, with approximately 81% as singletons. The sample comes from a study of cytomegalovirus exposure and HLA in healthy donors. V lost 7 bases, J lost 0 bases, and 9 bases lay in between. The CDR3 extends over 12 amino acids. The germline gives CDR1 SQVTM, CDR2 ANQGSEA. This TCR was sampled from a boy aged 2 to 9 in good health and CMV-seronegative. Sequencing used PBMCs. The V gene is TRBV29-1, the J gene TRBJ1-1; a possible D gene is TRBD1 (5 bases). The chain's CDR3 is CSGGGVNTEAFF. The CDR3 bases are TGCAGCGGGGGGGGAGTGAACACTGAAGCTTTCTTT. Looking up the rest from reference TRBV29-1 and TRBJ1-1 gives the full variable domain: SAVISQKPSRDICQRGTSLTIQCQVDSQVTMMFWYRQQPGQSLTLIATANQGSEATYESGFVIDKFPISRPNLTFSTLTVSNMSPEDSSIYLCSGGGVNTEAFFGQGTRLTVV.